This record concerns one TCR beta chain sequence. Antigen: not known. TCRdb reworked the 5' RACE reads into one entry per CDR3 protein, no DNA. The repertoire table contains about 380,000 distinct CDR3 sequences. The entry originates in a study of monozygotic twins with inflammatory bowel disease. Study-level findings and limits: By inverse Simpson index, TCRbeta diversity was lower in IBD patients than in healthy co-twins.

Germline lookup yields CDR1 DFQATT and CDR2 SNEGSKA (reference sequence). CDR3 length: 16 amino acids. The V gene is TRBV20-1, the J gene TRBJ1-6; there is no DNA to check the TCRdb D call of TRBD1. This TCR derives from a human donor with ulcerative colitis or Crohn's disease, or a healthy co-twin of an affected twin (not recorded which). Sequences were obtained from blood. The CDR3 loop is CSARDKGGRNASPLHF.